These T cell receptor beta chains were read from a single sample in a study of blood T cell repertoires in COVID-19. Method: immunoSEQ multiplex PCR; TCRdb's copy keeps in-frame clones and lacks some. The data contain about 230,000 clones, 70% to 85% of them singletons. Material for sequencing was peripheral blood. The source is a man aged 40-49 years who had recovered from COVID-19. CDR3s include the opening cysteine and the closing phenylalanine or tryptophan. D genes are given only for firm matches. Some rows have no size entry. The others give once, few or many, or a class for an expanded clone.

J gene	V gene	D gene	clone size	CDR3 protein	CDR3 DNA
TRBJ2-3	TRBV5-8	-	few	CASSLGQGGADTQYF	TGTGCCAGCAGCTTGGGCCAGGGAGGCGCAGATACGCAGTATTTT
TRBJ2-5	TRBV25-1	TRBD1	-	CASSEAGGEETQYF	TGTGCCAGCAGTGAAGCAGGGGGCGAAGAGACCCAGTACTTC
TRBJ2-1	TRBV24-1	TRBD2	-	CATSDSGGNNEQFF	TGTGCCACCAGTGATTCCGGGGGGAACAATGAGCAGTTCTTC
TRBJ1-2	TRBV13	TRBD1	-	CASSLDMPGQGAYGYTF	TGTGCCAGCAGCTTAGATATGCCGGGACAGGGGGCGTATGGCTACACCTTC
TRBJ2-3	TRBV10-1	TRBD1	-	CASSPDRVSDTQYF	TGCGCCAGCAGTCCAGACAGGGTCTCAGATACGCAGTATTTT
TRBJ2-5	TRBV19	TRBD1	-	CASSYGTGRGETQYF	TGTGCCAGTAGTTACGGGACAGGGAGGGGAGAGACCCAGTACTTC
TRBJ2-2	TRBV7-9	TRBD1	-	CASSRQGGNTGELFF	TGTGCCAGCAGTCGACAGGGGGGGAACACCGGGGAGCTGTTTTTT
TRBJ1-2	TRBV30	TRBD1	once	CAWDRGMKNGYTF	TGTGCCTGGGACAGGGGCATGAAGAATGGCTACACCTTC
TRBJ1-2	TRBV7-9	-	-	CASSPPVGMGYTF	TGTGCCAGCAGCCCCCCGGTTGGTATGGGCTACACCTTC
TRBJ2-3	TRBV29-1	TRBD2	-	CSVKLTSLTDTQYF	TGCAGCGTCAAACTGACTAGCCTCACAGATACGCAGTATTTT
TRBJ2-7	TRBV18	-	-	CASSQGQEPYEQYF	TGTGCCAGCTCACAAGGACAAGAACCCTACGAGCAGTACTTC
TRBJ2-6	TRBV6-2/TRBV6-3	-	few	CASSYSSSGANVLTF	TGTGCCAGCAGTTACTCTAGCTCTGGGGCCAACGTCCTGACTTTC
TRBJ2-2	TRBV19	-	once	CASSIYGTGELFF	TGTGCCAGTAGTATCTACGGCACCGGGGAGCTGTTTTTT
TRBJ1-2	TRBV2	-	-	CASSILLYGYTF	TGTGCCAGCAGTATCCTACTCTATGGCTACACCTTC
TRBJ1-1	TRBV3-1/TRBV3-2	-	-	CASSQLSGTEAFF	TGTGCCAGCAGCCAACTTTCGGGGACTGAAGCTTTCTTT
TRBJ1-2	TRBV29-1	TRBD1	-	CSAGTAGGYTF	TGCAGCGCAGGGACAGCCGGCGGCTACACCTTC
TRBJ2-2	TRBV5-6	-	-	CASSLVGGGTGELFF	TGTGCCAGCAGCTTGGTAGGGGGAGGGACCGGGGAGCTGTTTTTT
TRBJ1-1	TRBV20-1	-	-	CSARSAREAFF	TGCAGTGCTAGATCAGCCAGGGAAGCTTTCTTT
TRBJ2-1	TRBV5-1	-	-	CASSPLGAEDNEQFF	TGCGCCAGCAGCCCGCTGGGAGCGGAGGACAATGAGCAGTTCTTC
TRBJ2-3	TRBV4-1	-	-	CASSQEEGAPDTQYF	TGCGCCAGCAGCCAAGAGGAGGGGGCCCCAGATACGCAGTATTTT
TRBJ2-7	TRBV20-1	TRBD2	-	CSASSPSGGYEQYF	TGCAGTGCTAGTTCTCCTAGCGGGGGCTACGAGCAGTACTTC
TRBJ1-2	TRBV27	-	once	CASSPLGGGGGYTF	TGTGCCAGCAGTCCGCTGGGGGGGGGAGGAGGCTACACCTTC
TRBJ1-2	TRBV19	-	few	CASKRTVYGYTF	TGTGCCAGCAAACGGACAGTCTATGGCTACACCTTC
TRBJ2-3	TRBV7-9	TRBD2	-	CAWTSGSDTQYF	TGTGCCTGGACTAGCGGGAGTGATACGCAGTATTTT
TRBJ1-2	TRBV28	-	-	CASSLLGEGYGYTF	TGTGCCAGCAGTTTATTAGGGGAAGGCTATGGCTACACCTTC
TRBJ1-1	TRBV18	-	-	CASSLGQLNTEAFF	TGTGCCAGCTCACTTGGACAGCTGAACACTGAAGCTTTCTTT
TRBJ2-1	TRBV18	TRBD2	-	CASSRAGTSGSLGNEQFF	TGTGCCAGCTCACGCGCCGGGACTAGCGGGAGTTTGGGAAATGAGCAGTTCTTC
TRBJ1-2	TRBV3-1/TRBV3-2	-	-	CASSRAGGAYYGYTF	TGTGCCAGCAGCCGGGCGGGGGGCGCTTACTATGGCTACACCTTC
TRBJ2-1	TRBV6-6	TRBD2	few	CASSRAGTSGKNEQFF	TGTGCCAGCAGTAGGGCCGGGACTAGCGGGAAGAATGAGCAGTTCTTC
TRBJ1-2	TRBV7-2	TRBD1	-	CASSLRDSAGYGYTF	TGTGCCAGCAGCTTACGGGACAGTGCCGGCTATGGCTACACCTTC
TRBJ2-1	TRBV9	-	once	CASSSRGEQFF	TGTGCCAGCAGTTCTCGCGGTGAGCAGTTCTTC
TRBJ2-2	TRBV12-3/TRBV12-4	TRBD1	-	CARPTGPGELFF	TGTGCCAGACCGACAGGGCCCGGGGAGCTGTTTTTT
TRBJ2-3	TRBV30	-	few	CAWSEGGADTQYF	TGTGCCTGGAGTGAGGGGGGGGCAGATACGCAGTATTTT